This TCR beta chain was recovered during a study of blood T cell repertoires in COVID-19. Across the whole study: Collection of acute and convalescent COVID-19 samples took place in the United States, Italy and Spain. The analysed material was cDNA or gDNA that came from T cells, B-cell-depleted T cells, or PBMCs.

The CDR3 is 13 residues long. V lost 5 bases to trimming and J lost 9 bases; unmatched junction nucleotides: 1. Germline-derived CDR1 and CDR2 are LNHNV and YYDKDF (reference sequence). As processed by the authors: How many nucleated cells were present was estimated from reference gene primer amplification. The protocol was immunoSEQ multiplex PCR, while the TCRdb copy is restricted to in-frame clones and leaves out a portion. V, J and clone size are taken as reported in that table, and D and trimming were inferred from the DNA itself. The sample records more than 25,000 clones, more than 75% being singletons.

The V gene is TRBV15, the J gene TRBJ2-1, with 13 bases fitting TRBD2. Sequencing input: peripheral blood. The TCR sequence derives from a man aged 50 to 60 with active COVID-19. The CDR3 region has the DNA TGTGCCACCAGCTGGACTAGCGGGGGTGAGCAGTTCTTC. Protein: CATSWTSGGEQFF.